Below are 20 T cell receptor beta chains sequenced from a single sample in a study of blood T cells in healthy people across ages. A sample-barcoded 5' primer and a J-beta primer mix were used in a second PCR of roughly 7 to 12 cycles. One entry per CDR3 protein results from TCRdb running MiXCR on the 5' RACE reads. The sample lists 780,000 or so distinct CDR3 sequences, 56% occurring once. Sequencing was carried out using blood. The receptors derive from a man in his forties in good health.

Details on this clonotype: The DNA is left out, because the CDR3 cannot be placed on it with certainty; the CDR3 is given as TCRdb lists it. This chain links TRBV28 with TRBJ2-7; TRBD2 is the table's D call and was not checked against the DNA. Germline V CDR1 and CDR2: MDHEN, SYDVKM. Both ends counted, the CDR3 spans 13 residues. CDR3: CASNVAGGNEQYF.

The genes are TRBV7-2 and TRBJ2-1, with TRBD1 matching over 7 bases. The length of the CDR3 is 14 residues. In germline, CDR1 is SGHTA, CDR2 FQGNSA. Trimming took 3 bases from V and 8 from J; bases not matched to a gene: 7. In nucleotides, the CDR3 is TGTGCCAGCAGCTTTAGGACAGGAAAATATGAGCAGTTCTTC. Its protein product is CASSFRTGKYEQFF. The full variable domain, with the rest looked up from reference TRBV7-2 and TRBJ2-1, is GAGVSQSPSNKVTEKGKDVELRCDPISGHTALYWYRQSLGQGLEFLIYFQGNSAPDKSGLPSDRFSAERTGGSVSTLTIQRTQQEDSAVYLCASSFRTGKYEQFFGPGTRLTVL.

Concerning this clonotype itself: At one end, the junction sequence differs from germline, possibly due to a read error. The chain uses TRBV5-1 and TRBJ2-3, with TRBD2 as a possible D gene (5 bases). Per the germline V gene, CDR1 is SGHRS and CDR2 is YFSETQ. The CDR3 loop spans 15 amino acids. DNA for the CDR3: TGCGCCAGCAGCACGAAACGAGGAGGTACAGACACGCAGTATTTT. Protein: CASSTKRGGTDTQYF. Filled out from reference TRBV5-1 and TRBJ2-3, the complete variable domain reads KAGVTQTPRYLIKTRGQQVTLSCSPISGHRSVSWYQQTPGQGLQFLFEYFSETQRNKGNFPGRFSGRQFSNSRSEMNVSTLELGDSALYLCASSTKRGGTDTQYFGPGTRLTVL.

V gene TRBV6-6 combines with J gene TRBJ2-2; D tentatively reads TRBD1 or TRBD2 (6 bases each). V dropped 8 bases and J dropped 3 bases, with 13 bases sitting between them. The CDR3 is made up of 14 amino acids. CDR1 MNHNY and CDR2 SVGAGI come from the germline V gene (reference sequence). CDR3 protein: CASGGGRYTGELFF. CDR3 nucleotide sequence: TGTGCCAGCGGAGGGGGGCGGTACACCGGGGAGCTGTTTTTT.

With regard to this clonotype: Since a much larger clone is just one base distant, this may be a read error. V and J are TRBV10-3 and TRBJ2-3; tentative D call: TRBD1 (6 bases). Germline CDR1 ENHRY, CDR2 SYGVKD. The ends were cut back, 8 bases at V and 1 base at J, with 16 bases in the middle. The CDR3 sequence is 15 residues long. The CDR3 sequence: CAIGYQGSRTDTQYF. CDR3 sequence (DNA): TGTGCCATCGGTTACCAGGGGAGCCGCACAGATACGCAGTATTTT.

V usage is TRBV6-5 and J usage is TRBJ2-4; 8 bases line up with TRBD2. The end of the DNA aligns better with TRBJ2-5, so the J call may be wrong. Germline V gene lookup returns CDR1 MNHEY and CDR2 SVGAGI. This CDR3 comprises 16 residues. The CDR3 coding sequence is TGTGCCAGCAGTTACTCAGCGGGAGATTTTCAAGAGACCCAGTACTTC. Its translation is CASSYSAGDFQETQYF.

The chain carries TRBV7-2 and TRBJ2-1; unclear D gene. Trimming pared 8 bases from V and 2 bases from J, leaving 16 bases between. This CDR3 contains 15 residues. Per the germline V gene, CDR1 is SGHTA and CDR2 is FQGNSA. CDR3 coding DNA: TGTGCCAGCCGACGTTCGGAGAAGGCCTACAATGAGCAGTTCTTC. This encodes CASRRSEKAYNEQFF.

This rearrangement joins TRBV11-2 to TRBJ2-1, with D possibly being TRBD2 (5 bases). The CDR3 contains 15 residues. In germline, CDR1 is SGHAT, CDR2 FQNNGV. V lost 5 bases, J lost 9 bases, and 20 bases lay in between. CDR3 nucleotide sequence: TGTGCCAGCAGCCTAGCAAGGGTATGGTATATTGAGCAGTTCTTC. Protein: CASSLARVWYIEQFF. Drawing the rest from reference TRBV11-2 and TRBJ2-1, the complete variable domain is EAGVAQSPRYKIIEKRQSVAFWCNPISGHATLYWYQQILGQGPKLLIQFQNNGVVDDSQLPKDRFSAERLKGVDSTLKIQPAKLEDSAVYLCASSLARVWYIEQFFGPGTRLTVL.

Worth noting for this clonotype: The germline gene is not matched at one end of the junction; a read error may be the cause. The genes are TRBV7-2 and TRBJ2-3; 9 bases agree with TRBD2. In germline, CDR1 is SGHTA, CDR2 FQGNSA. The CDR3 contains 15 residues. CDR3 sequence (DNA): TGTGCCAGCAGCACGCGGGAGGGGGGCACAGAGACGCAGTATTTT. This gives the protein CASSTREGGTETQYF.

This chain uses TRBV24-1 with TRBJ1-2, with 8 bases matching TRBD1. This CDR3 comprises 15 residues. J was trimmed by 3 bases and V by 7 bases; bases with no gene match: 9. Per the germline V gene, CDR1 is KGHDR and CDR2 is SFDVKD. The CDR3 is CATSDSGQEYYGYTF. DNA for the CDR3: TGTGCCACCAGCGACTCGGGACAGGAATACTATGGCTACACCTTC.

This rearrangement joins TRBV12-3 or TRBV12-4 to TRBJ2-2; D is perhaps TRBD2 (6 bases). This CDR3 contains 14 residues. The V and J ends lost 6 bases and 5 bases respectively, with 13 bases between them. The CDR3 nucleotides read TGTGCCAGCAGGTTGACTAGTGGGACCGGGGAGCTGTTTTTT. Its translation: CASRLTSGTGELFF.

The V and J genes are TRBV6-5 and TRBJ2-4; D possibly corresponds to TRBD1 (5 bases). Germline CDR1 is MNHEY and CDR2 is SVGAGI. The ends were cut back, 2 bases at V and 0 bases at J, with 8 bases in the middle. The CDR3 spans 15 residues. The CDR3 here is CASSYGALAKNIQYF. In DNA form, the CDR3 reads TGTGCCAGCAGTTACGGGGCGCTAGCCAAAAACATTCAGTACTTC.

The chain carries TRBV5-1 and TRBJ2-1; TRBD1 matches at 7 bases. The J call is in doubt because the DNA end fits TRBJ2-7 better. The CDR3 is made up of 14 amino acids. Germline V gene data show CDR1 as SGHRS and CDR2 as YFSETQ. The CDR3 region is CASRRDSDFYEQYF. The CDR3 DNA follows: TGCGCCAGCAGACGGGACAGCGACTTCTACGAGCAGTACTTC.

The chain employs TRBV3-1 and TRBJ2-7; 11 nucleotides match TRBD2. TRBJ2-5 explains the end of the DNA better; the J call may be wrong. The CDR3 extends over 19 amino acids. Germline CDR1 reads LGHDT; CDR2 reads YNNKEL (reference sequence). The CDR3 loop is CASRSLAGVWSTMGETQYF. As DNA, the CDR3 is TGTGCCAGCAGGTCACTAGCGGGAGTATGGTCGACGATGGGGGAGACCCAGTACTTC.

V and J are TRBV20-1 and TRBJ2-5; D unclear. Trimming took 5 bases from V and 11 from J, leaving 12 bases between them. Germline V gives CDR1 DFQATT, CDR2 SNEGSKA (reference sequence). The length of the CDR3 is 10 residues. The CDR3 coding sequence is TGCAGTGCTGCGCTGGATGAGCAGTACTTC. It encodes CSAALDEQYF.

The chain employs TRBV4-2 and TRBJ2-5, with D maybe TRBD2 (6 bases). The CDR3 has 16 amino acids. Germline lookup yields CDR1 LGHNA and CDR2 YNFKEQ. V dropped 0 bases and J dropped 5 bases, with 16 bases sitting between them. CDR3 in amino acids: CASSQDTASAVETQYF. DNA of the CDR3: TGTGCCAGCAGCCAAGATACGGCTAGCGCGGTGGAGACCCAGTACTTC.

V and J are TRBV27 and TRBJ2-3, with 10 bases aligning to TRBD2. The CDR3 spans 15 residues. Germline V gene lookup returns CDR1 MNHEY and CDR2 SMNVEV (reference sequence). J lost 1 base, V lost 6 bases, and 4 bases had no gene match. Here the CDR3 DNA reads TGTGCCAGCAGCTCCCTAGCGGGGGGCACAGATACGCAGTATTTT. Its translation is CASSSLAGGTDTQYF.

The J gene is TRBJ1-2, the V gene TRBV12-3 or TRBV12-4; D perhaps matches TRBD1 (6 bases). The CDR3 consists of 16 residues. V was cut by 6 bases and J by 4 bases, with 21 bases left in between. CDR3 protein: CASSQYGRQGSYGYTF. The CDR3 DNA sequence: TGTGCCAGCAGCCAATATGGACGGCAGGGGTCCTATGGCTACACCTTC.

The chain recombines TRBV12-3 or TRBV12-4 with TRBJ1-3; D not resolved. CDR3 length equals 13 residues. Deletions cut 6 bases from V and 0 bases from J, with 6 bases between. CDR3 sequence reads: CASSEISGNTIYF. Here the CDR3 DNA reads TGTGCCAGCAGCGAAATCTCTGGAAACACCATATATTTT.

This chain connects TRBV5-4 to TRBJ2-5, with D perhaps matching TRBD1 (6 bases). CDR1 and CDR2 from the germline V gene are SGHNT and YYREEE (reference sequence). V was pared by 3 bases and J by 1 base, with 10 bases between. The CDR3 is 14 amino acids. CDR3 coding DNA: TGTGCCAGCAGCTCCGACAGGCCCCAAGAGACCCAGTACTTC. It yields the protein CASSSDRPQETQYF.